This TCR beta chain was sequenced in a study of T cell responses to AZD1222 COVID-19 vaccine. Study outcomes and limitations: Clonal diversity was possibly underestimated, and white British individuals and females predominated among donors.

Notes on this clone: Its antigen is not known.

The germline gives CDR1 SEHNR, CDR2 FQNEAQ (reference sequence). This CDR3 has 13 amino acids. Trimming removed 5 bases from V and 4 bases from J, with 11 bases in between. TCRdb's table, derived via immunoSEQ multiplex PCR, lists solely in-frame clones and lacks some. The sample shows roughly 190,000 clones, 85% to 95% of them seen only once. The rearrangement joins TRBV7-9 to TRBJ1-1; D uncertain. This receptor was obtained from an adult in good health. Specimen: peripheral blood, collected on day 0 of AZD1222 vaccination. CDR3 residues: CASSVKWATEAFF. The CDR3 region has the DNA TGTGCCAGCAGCGTAAAATGGGCCACTGAAGCTTTCTTT.